This TCR beta chain was captured in a study of regulatory T cells in long-lasting Graves disease. This clonotype was observed at least ten times. The antigen remains unidentified. General study results and limits: Not thyroid tissue but only peripheral blood was studied.

Time point specified: newly diagnosed GD, antithyroid drugs for less than 3 months. PBMCs were the source of the RNA used for TCR sequencing. The authors built TCR beta libraries using iRepertoire HTBI primers and Arm-PCR of CDR3 regions. TCRdb passed the multiplex PCR reads through MiXCR, listing each CDR3 protein once. The sample yields 350,000 to 400,000 distinct CDR3 sequences, roughly 17% seen once. These data were likewise used in another study, on T cells in Graves' hyperthyroidism and ophthalmopathy.

This sequence originates from a woman between 18 and 29 years old with Graves disease. The material sequenced was peripheral blood mononuclear cells (PBMCs), taken at new diagnosis, from a patient treated with antithyroid drugs.

In DNA form, the CDR3 reads TGTGCCAGTTCCAATAATGGACTAGCGGGAGACGAGCAGTACTTC. Translation gives CASSNNGLAGDEQYF. The chain carries TRBV6-1 and TRBJ2-7, with 13 positions matching TRBD2. There are 15 residues in the CDR3. Germline V gene sequence: CDR1 MNHNS, CDR2 SASEGT. The V and J ends lost 9 bases and 5 bases, in that order; junction bases with no gene match: 10.